These 27 T cell receptor beta chains originate from one sample sequenced in a study of Ad26.COV2.S vaccination and SARS-CoV-2 variants. Specified treatment: over 15 received Ad26.COV2.S at low or high dose, single or two shots; several received placebo; per-sample allocation not given. Sampling occurred on day 63 after the first vaccine or placebo injection. Clones were sequenced by immunoSEQ multiplex PCR, and TCRdb holds only the in-frame ones, with some missing. The sample has 430,000 or so clones, 85% to 90% seen once. Sequenced here: peripheral blood, sampled in a trial of Ad26.COV2.S vaccine versus placebo. The receptors stem from a person between 18 and 65 years old who received the Ad26.COV2.S COVID-19 vaccine or a placebo.

This clone was recorded only once. The V call is TRBV6-4, the J call TRBJ1-2, with a weak D call TRBD1 (5 bases). V lost 5 bases and J 6 bases, leaving 22 bases between the germline ends. Per germline, CDR1 MRHNA and CDR2 SNTAGT. CDR3 length: 16 amino acids. The CDR3 nucleotides read TGTGCCAGCAGTTCCCGGGCCGGGCCGGGGCCGGATGGCTACACCTTC. Its protein is CASSSRAGPGPDGYTF.

CDR3 residues: CASSTSGTRFNEQFF. CDR3 nucleotide sequence: TGTGCCAGCAGCACCTCCGGGACTAGATTCAATGAGCAGTTCTTC. The V gene is TRBV7-3, the J gene TRBJ2-1; TRBD2 matches at 8 bases. CDR3 length: 15 amino acids. CDR1 and CDR2 (germline): SGHTA, FQGTGA. With V trimmed by 5 bases and J by 6 bases, 9 bases remained unmatched.

The chain recombines TRBV28 with TRBJ1-4; maybe TRBD1 (5 bases). Germline V lookup: CDR1 MDHEN, CDR2 SYDVKM. The CDR3 runs 17 residues. Deletions cut 5 bases from V and 3 bases from J, with 19 bases between. CDR3 sequence reads: CASSPGWGVIANEKLFF. CDR3 DNA: TGTGCCAGCAGTCCCGGCTGGGGGGTCATAGCTAATGAAAAACTGTTTTTT. Looking up the rest from reference TRBV28 and TRBJ1-4 gives the full variable domain: DVKVTQSSRYLVKRTGEKVFLECVQDMDHENMFWYRQDPGLGLRLIYFSYDVKMKEKGDIPEGYSVSREKKERFSLILESASTNQTSMYLCASSPGWGVIANEKLFFGSGTQLSVL.

This chain connects TRBV6-2 or TRBV6-3 to TRBJ1-2, with a possible D match to TRBD1 (5 bases). This CDR3 contains 14 residues. Germline V CDR1 and CDR2: MNHEY, SVGEGT. Trimming took 5 bases from V and 0 from J, leaving 10 bases between them. The DNA for the CDR3 is TGTGCCAGCAGTATTGACAGCCCTAACTATGGCTACACCTTC. It is translated as CASSIDSPNYGYTF.

The chain carries TRBV7-3 and TRBJ1-6; D gene unclear. CDR1 is SGHTA, CDR2 FQGTGA, per germline. V lost 1 base and J lost 7, with 5 bases in between. The CDR3 is made up of 13 amino acids. The CDR3 region has the DNA TGTGCCAGCAGCTTAAAAGAAAATTCACCCCTCCACTTT. Its translation: CASSLKENSPLHF.

The rearrangement uses TRBV18 and TRBJ2-2, with D unresolved. V lost 0 bases and J lost 7, with 9 bases in between. Germline lookup yields CDR1 KGHSH and CDR2 LQKENI. CDR3 length: 14 amino acids. The CDR3 nucleotides read TGTGCCAGCTCACCACCGTCGTACGACGGGGAGCTGTTTTTT. As protein: CASSPPSYDGELFF.

This chain connects TRBV9 to TRBJ1-3; possibly TRBD1 for D (5 bases). From germline, CDR1 is SGDLS and CDR2 YYNGEE. This CDR3 has 15 residues. V gave up 0 bases and J gave up 2 bases, with 9 bases separating them. CDR3 loop: CASSVVGGTGNTIYF. The CDR3 DNA follows: TGTGCCAGCAGCGTAGTTGGGGGTACTGGAAACACCATATATTTT.

This clone has a single count. V gene TRBV6-4 combines with J gene TRBJ2-1; 8 bases align to TRBD2. The CDR3 is 14 amino acids. V shed 4 bases and J 3 bases; nucleotides not matched to a gene: 2. Germline CDR1 MRHNA, CDR2 SNTAGT. CDR3 in amino acids: CASSASGGYNEQFF. In DNA form, the CDR3 reads TGTGCCAGCAGTGCGAGCGGGGGCTACAATGAGCAGTTCTTC.

This clone was detected only a few times. CDR3 region: CATSTGGREQFF. The CDR3 DNA reads TGTGCCACCAGTACAGGGGGCAGAGAGCAGTTCTTC. The rearrangement uses TRBV24-1 and TRBJ2-1; 9 positions match TRBD1. V was pared by 6 bases and J by 10 bases, with 3 bases of the junction left unmatched. In germline, CDR1 is KGHDR, CDR2 SFDVKD. The CDR3 spans 12 residues.

This chain connects TRBV19 to TRBJ2-1; 10 bases line up with TRBD2. The V segment lost 2 bases and the J segment 10 bases; nucleotides outside the gene matches: 2. Germline lookup yields CDR1 LNHDA and CDR2 SQIVND (reference sequence). This CDR3 comprises 13 residues. The CDR3 region is CASSIPGLAEQFF. CDR3 bases: TGTGCCAGTAGTATACCGGGACTAGCGGAGCAGTTCTTC.

The chain links TRBV7-9 to TRBJ2-7; 12 nucleotides match TRBD2. The germline CDR1 and CDR2 sequences are SEHNR and FQNEAQ (reference sequence). CDR3 length: 15 residues. V lost 6 bases and J lost 2; bases outside the gene matches: 5. The CDR3 here is CASSPSGRATYEQYV. CDR3 sequence (DNA): TGTGCCAGCAGTCCTAGCGGGAGGGCCACCTACGAGCAGTACGTC.

The rearrangement joins TRBV23-1 to TRBJ2-3; 10 nucleotides line up with TRBD2. Being an ORF, TRBV23-1 has a function that is uncertain. V lost 2 bases, J lost 0 bases, and 8 bases stayed unmatched. The CDR3 runs to 18 residues. The CDR3 sequence: CASSQRLLAGASTDTQYF. For the CDR3, the DNA is TGCGCCAGCAGTCAACGACTTCTAGCGGGGGCAAGCACAGATACGCAGTATTTT.

The chain combines TRBV7-9 with TRBJ1-6; the D is unclear. V was clipped by 4 bases and J by 2 bases, with 12 bases between them. The CDR3 has 16 amino acids. CDR1 is SEHNR and CDR2 is FQNEAQ in the germline V gene (reference sequence). The chain's CDR3 is CASSSITGPYNSPLHF. The DNA for the CDR3 is TGTGCCAGCAGCTCCATAACCGGGCCCTATAATTCACCCCTCCACTTT.

The rearrangement uses TRBV2 and TRBJ2-7; a weak D match, TRBD1 (5 bases). The CDR3 covers 13 residues. The V gene lost 6 bases and the J gene lost 6 bases, with 15 bases spanning the gap. Germline loops: CDR1 SNHLY, CDR2 FYNNEI. CDR3 region: CASSAGPGAEQYF. The CDR3 DNA sequence: TGTGCCAGCAGCGCAGGGCCTGGGGCCGAGCAGTACTTC.

This rearrangement joins TRBV7-9 to TRBJ1-5; TRBD1 is a possible D gene (6 bases). V shed 6 bases and J shed 3 bases, with 18 bases lying between them. This CDR3 has 16 residues. Germline loops: CDR1 SEHNR, CDR2 FQNEAQ (reference sequence). The CDR3 reads CASRRRQAHDNQPQHF. The DNA for the CDR3 is TGTGCCAGCAGACGCCGACAGGCCCATGACAATCAGCCCCAGCATTTT.

The V gene is TRBV10-3, the J gene TRBJ1-2, with D possibly TRBD1 on 5 matching bases. The CDR3 length is 14 residues. The germline CDR1 and CDR2 sequences are ENHRY and SYGVKD. Trimming stripped 7 bases from V and 2 bases from J, with 14 bases between. Here the CDR3 reads CAINVGGNNYGYTF. The CDR3 nucleotides read TGTGCCATCAATGTGGGGGGGAACAACTATGGCTACACCTTC.

V is TRBV7-2 and J is TRBJ1-2; D remains ambiguous. CDR1 and CDR2 (germline): SGHTA, FQGNSA. This CDR3 region has 16 residues. Trimming removed 5 bases at V and 2 bases at J, with 18 bases between. CDR3 nucleotides: TGTGCCAGCAGCCCCTCCGGAGCGTCAGAAAACTATGGCTACACCTTC. It specifies CASSPSGASENYGYTF.

The V and J genes are TRBV19 and TRBJ1-1, with D possibly TRBD1 on 5 matching bases. The CDR3 extends over 14 amino acids. Trimming cost V 6 bases and J 4 bases, with 15 bases left between them. Germline V gene data show CDR1 as LNHDA and CDR2 as SQIVND (reference sequence). For the CDR3, the DNA is TGTGCCAGTAGCCTGACAGTGGGAGGCACTGAAGCTTTCTTT. The encoded protein is CASSLTVGGTEAFF.

V gene TRBV5-1 combines with J gene TRBJ2-7; 9 bases map to TRBD1. The V segment lost 4 bases and the J segment 3 bases; nucleotides outside the gene matches: 8. The CDR3 extends over 15 amino acids. CDR1 and CDR2 (germline): SGHRS, YFSETQ. In DNA form, the CDR3 reads TGCGCCAGCAGCATATCGGACAGGGGATACTACGAGCAGTACTTC. This sequence encodes CASSISDRGYYEQYF. The variable domain in full, with the rest retrieved from reference TRBV5-1 and TRBJ2-7, is KAGVTQTPRYLIKTRGQQVTLSCSPISGHRSVSWYQQTPGQGLQFLFEYFSETQRNKGNFPGRFSGRQFSNSRSEMNVSTLELGDSALYLCASSISDRGYYEQYFGPGTRLTVT.

This clone appeared once. The rearrangement joins TRBV5-4 to TRBJ2-7; TRBD2 matches 7 bases. V was clipped by 2 bases and J by 2 bases; unmatched bases: 7. Germline assignment: CDR1 SGHNT and CDR2 YYREEE (reference sequence). This CDR3 contains 15 residues. CDR3 amino acids: CASSFPSGETYEQYF. CDR3 coding DNA: TGTGCCAGCAGCTTCCCAAGCGGGGAAACCTACGAGCAGTACTTC. Based on the CDR3 plus reference TRBV5-4 and TRBJ2-7, the full variable domain is ETGVTQSPTHLIKTRGQQVTLRCSSQSGHNTVSWYQQALGQGPQFIFQYYREEENGRGNFPPRFSGLQFPNYSSELNVNALELDDSALYLCASSFPSGETYEQYFGPGTRLTVT.

This chain uses TRBV6-5 with TRBJ2-7, with unresolved D. Germline CDR1 and CDR2: MNHEY and SVGAGI. The CDR3 has 13 residues. Trimming removed 0 bases at V and 5 bases at J, with 8 bases between. The CDR3 loop reads CASSYSTRHEQYV. Written as DNA, the CDR3 is TGTGCCAGCAGTTACTCGACACGGCACGAGCAGTACGTC.

In this sample, this clone turned up once. The chain combines TRBV5-1 with TRBJ2-3, with D possibly TRBD1 on 5 matching bases. The V and J ends lost 2 bases and 4 bases respectively, with 11 bases between them. The CDR3 spans 14 residues. Germline V gene data show CDR1 as SGHRS and CDR2 as YFSETQ. CDR3: CASSFRQHPDTQYF. In nucleotides, the CDR3 is TGCGCCAGCAGCTTCAGACAGCACCCAGATACGCAGTATTTT.

The chain carries TRBV4-2 and TRBJ2-5; TRBD2 is a possible D gene (5 bases). V was cut by 0 bases and J by 7 bases, with 9 bases left in between. This CDR3 has 13 residues. Germline values: CDR1 LGHNA, CDR2 YNFKEQ. This CDR3 is CASSQDWAGTQYF. The CDR3 bases are TGTGCCAGCAGCCAAGACTGGGCGGGGACCCAGTACTTC.

The chain couples TRBV2 to TRBJ2-7; D perhaps matches TRBD2 (5 bases). V was cut by 3 bases and J by 5 bases, with 5 bases left in between. The germline V gene encodes CDR1 SNHLY and CDR2 FYNNEI. This CDR3 is built from 11 residues. The CDR3, as DNA: TGTGCCAGCAGTGAGAGGGACGAGCAGTACTTC. Protein sequence: CASSERDEQYF.

This clone was recorded once. The rearrangement joins TRBV2 to TRBJ2-6; 7 nucleotides align to TRBD1. The CDR3 consists of 15 residues. The germline gives CDR1 SNHLY, CDR2 FYNNEI. V was pared by 6 bases and J by 3 bases, with 5 bases of the junction left unmatched. The CDR3 bases are TGTGCCAGCAGGTCCGACAGGGTTGGGGCCAACGTCCTGACTTTC. As protein: CASRSDRVGANVLTF. Based on the CDR3 plus reference TRBV2 and TRBJ2-6, the full variable domain is EPEVTQTPSHQVTQMGQEVILRCVPISNHLYFYWYRQILGQKVEFLVSFYNNEISEKSEIFDDQFSVERPDGSNFTLKIRSTKLEDSAMYFCASRSDRVGANVLTFGAGSRLTVL.

The chain couples TRBV14 to TRBJ2-3, with a tentative D call TRBD2 (6 bases). Trimming removed 4 bases from V and 4 bases from J, with 18 bases in between. CDR1 SGHDN and CDR2 FVKESK come from the germline V gene. The CDR3 is 16 residues long. The CDR3 bases are TGTGCCAGCAGCCCGGGAGCCTCCGAGGGCGCAGATACGCAGTATTTT. As protein: CASSPGASEGADTQYF.

This clone occurred once. The V call is TRBV7-2, the J call TRBJ1-1, with D possibly TRBD1 on 5 matching bases. Germline V lookup: CDR1 SGHTA, CDR2 FQGNSA. CDR3 length: 14 residues. Trimming removed 5 bases from V and 5 bases from J, with 15 bases in between. The CDR3 nucleotides are TGTGCCAGCAGCGCCCGCCAGGGAGGGACTGAAGCTTTCTTT. Translating gives CASSARQGGTEAFF.